Presented here are 30 T cell receptor beta chains from one specimen sequenced in a study of T cells in Graves' hyperthyroidism and ophthalmopathy (dated 2019 in TCRdb). The method behind the library was multiplex PCR. The sequencer was an Illumina HiSeq 2000. TCR beta CDR3 regions were amplified from RNA transcripts. The TCR CDR3 was subjected to a first round of RT-PCR using the HTBI primer set and the Qiagen OneStep RT-PCR kit. TCRdb reprocessed the public reads (quality trimming at Q25 with fastp, clone calling with MiXCR) and kept in-frame beta chains. Each entry merges the rows of one CDR3 protein and shows their most common DNA and genes. Here the sample has about 360,000 distinct CDR3 sequences; about 15% occur a single time. The top ten clonotypes cover approximately 30% of the sample. The sequencing sample was made of blood. Receptors were obtained from a woman in her late teens or twenties with Graves' hyperthyroidism that later progressed to Graves' ophthalmopathy.

At least ten counts were recorded for this clonotype. The chain employs TRBV6-2 or TRBV6-3 and TRBJ2-1; 8 bases map to TRBD2. The CDR3 contains 18 residues. Trimming removed 6 bases from V and 2 bases from J; junction bases left unmatched: 15. Per the germline V gene, CDR1 is MNHEY and CDR2 is SVGEGT. The CDR3 nucleotides read TGTGCCAGCAGCGACCCTCTAGCGGGCGAAGGTCCCTACAATGAGCAGTTCTTC. Amino acids: CASSDPLAGEGPYNEQFF.

This clonotype has ten or more counts. The chain couples TRBV6-1 to TRBJ1-1, with D unclear. The germline V gene encodes CDR1 MNHNS and CDR2 SASEGT. The CDR3 is 17 residues long. V lost 4 bases, J lost 4 bases, and 22 bases lay in between. The CDR3 sequence: CASSAGHGFRASTEAFF. CDR3 in DNA: TGTGCCAGCAGTGCAGGTCATGGTTTTAGGGCTTCCACTGAAGCTTTCTTT.

This clonotype was found a few times. The chain couples TRBV14 to TRBJ2-1; D uncertain. V lost 3 bases and J lost 9, with 12 bases in between. The CDR3 length is 13 residues. Looked up from germline, CDR1 is SGHDN and CDR2 is FVKESK. The DNA of the CDR3 is TGTGCCAGCAGCCAGAATAGGATCGGTGAGCAGTTCTTC. Its translation is CASSQNRIGEQFF.

Many counts were recorded for this clonotype. This chain links TRBV20-1 with TRBJ2-1; D is perhaps TRBD1 (5 bases). CDR1 is DFQATT and CDR2 is SNEGSKA in the germline V gene (reference sequence). V was clipped by 1 base and J by 9 bases, with 10 bases between them. The CDR3 covers 12 residues. The CDR3 loop is CSARGGNFEQFF. CDR3 nucleotide sequence: TGCAGTGCTAGAGGGGGCAATTTTGAGCAGTTCTTC.

The rearrangement uses TRBV20-1 and TRBJ1-2, with TRBD1 matching 8 bases. This CDR3 region has 15 residues. The ends lost 3 bases at V and 1 base at J; junction bases unmatched: 7. CDR1 and CDR2 from the germline V gene are DFQATT and SNEGSKA (reference sequence). CDR3 sequence: CSASRGQVVNYGYTF. The CDR3, as DNA: TGCAGTGCTAGTCGGGGACAGGTGGTTAACTATGGCTACACCTTC.

This clonotype was recorded a few times. The chain combines TRBV14 with TRBJ2-2; TRBD2 matches at 9 bases. The CDR3 runs to 15 residues. In germline, CDR1 is SGHDN, CDR2 FVKESK. V lost 4 bases and J lost 4; bases outside the gene matches: 4. The CDR3 here is CASSLTSGATGELFF. The CDR3 DNA reads as TGTGCCAGCAGCCTGACTAGCGGAGCCACCGGGGAGCTGTTTTTT. Combining the CDR3 with reference TRBV14 and TRBJ2-2 gives the whole variable domain EAGVTQFPSHSVIEKGQTVTLRCDPISGHDNLYWYRRVMGKEIKFLLHFVKESKQDESGMPNNRFLAERTGGTYSTLKVQPAELEDSGVYFCASSLTSGATGELFFGEGSRLTVL.

The J gene is TRBJ1-5, the V gene TRBV28; D remains ambiguous. Germline V gene sequence: CDR1 MDHEN, CDR2 SYDVKM. V lost 10 bases and J lost 4, with 14 bases in between. The CDR3 totals 13 residues. The DNA for the CDR3 is TGTGCCATCAGATGGGGTGGGAATCAGCCCCAGCATTTT. It is translated as CAIRWGGNQPQHF.

This clonotype was picked up a small number of times. CDR3 sequence reads: CASSQDRRDGYTF. Here the CDR3 DNA reads TGCGCCAGCAGCCAAGATCGCAGGGACGGCTACACCTTC. This chain connects TRBV4-3 to TRBJ1-2, with TRBD1 as a possible D gene (5 bases). The CDR3 consists of 13 residues. Germline CDR1 is LGHNA and CDR2 is YSLEER. Trimming took off 0 bases at V and 8 bases at J, with 10 bases between the two ends.

Ten or more counts support this clonotype. The chain is built from TRBV11-2 and TRBJ2-5; tentatively, D is TRBD1 or TRBD2 (5 bases each). Trimming removed 4 bases from V and 2 bases from J, with 11 bases in between. Germline V lookup: CDR1 SGHAT, CDR2 FQNNGV. The CDR3 covers 14 residues. CDR3 sequence (DNA): TGTGCCAGCAGCTCAAGCAGGGAGCAAGAGACCCAGTACTTC. Translation: CASSSSREQETQYF.

Of note for this clonotype: This could be a read error, since a much larger clone is one nucleotide away. The conserved closing phenylalanine or tryptophan is absent in this CDR3, likely reflecting a read error. The rearrangement joins TRBV28 to TRBJ1-6; D is undetermined. CDR1 is MDHEN, CDR2 SYDVKM, per germline. V gave up 7 bases and J gave up 5 bases, with 9 bases separating them. The CDR3 is 13 amino acids. The CDR3 region is CASTDGNNSPLHL. The CDR3 DNA reads TGTGCCAGCACGGACGGCAATAATTCACCCCTCCACCTT.

This clonotype was observed many times. The chain combines TRBV7-8 with TRBJ2-1, with TRBD2 matching 13 bases. There are 15 residues in the CDR3. CDR1 SGHVS and CDR2 FQNEAQ come from the germline V gene. V shed 5 bases and J 9 bases; nucleotides not matched to a gene: 7. The CDR3 here is CASSVLAGGPFEQFF. DNA for the CDR3: TGTGCCAGCAGCGTACTAGCGGGAGGGCCATTTGAGCAGTTCTTC.

This clonotype was found many times. V is TRBV2 and J is TRBJ1-2; maybe TRBD1 (5 bases). This CDR3 comprises 14 residues. Trimming stripped 4 bases from V and 4 bases from J, with 13 bases between. The germline V gene has CDR1 SNHLY and CDR2 FYNNEI. Written as DNA, the CDR3 is TGTGCCAGCAGTGGAACCGTGACAGCCTATGGCTACACCTTC. This codes for CASSGTVTAYGYTF.

This clonotype was counted at least ten times. In DNA, the CDR3 is TGTGCCAGCAGCCCGCGGCTGACAGGGGCGACCTATGGCTACACCTTC. It codes for CASSPRLTGATYGYTF. This chain connects TRBV3-1 to TRBJ1-2; 8 nucleotides agree with TRBD1. The junction had 11 bases not matched to a gene; V was cut back by 4 bases and J by 4 bases. Germline assignment: CDR1 LGHDT and CDR2 YNNKEL (reference sequence). The length of the CDR3 is 16 residues. Looking up the rest from reference TRBV3-1 and TRBJ1-2 gives the full variable domain: DTAVSQTPKYLVTQMGNDKSIKCEQNLGHDTMYWYKQDSKKFLKIMFSYNNKELIINETVPNRFSPKSPDKAHLNLHINSLELGDSAVYFCASSPRLTGATYGYTFGSGTRLTVV.

The rearrangement joins TRBV5-1 to TRBJ2-5; D might be TRBD2 (6 bases). V lost 4 bases to trimming and J lost 2 bases, with 15 bases between them. The CDR3 extends over 15 amino acids. Germline V gene data show CDR1 as SGHRS and CDR2 as YFSETQ. The CDR3 protein is CASSLGGDRQETQYF. CDR3 nucleotides: TGCGCCAGCAGCCTAGGAGGGGACCGACAAGAGACCCAGTACTTC. Full variable domain (rest looked up from reference TRBV5-1 and TRBJ2-5): KAGVTQTPRYLIKTRGQQVTLSCSPISGHRSVSWYQQTPGQGLQFLFEYFSETQRNKGNFPGRFSGRQFSNSRSEMNVSTLELGDSALYLCASSLGGDRQETQYFGPGTRLLVL.

In this sample, this clonotype turned up many times. The V call is TRBV6-5, the J call TRBJ2-7; D uncertain. The germline gives CDR1 MNHEY, CDR2 SVGAGI. Trimming cost V 0 bases and J 0 bases, with 12 bases left between them. This CDR3 contains 16 residues. DNA of the CDR3: TGTGCCAGCAGTTACTCGACACAGTTCCTCTCCTACGAGCAGTACTTC. Protein: CASSYSTQFLSYEQYF.

This clonotype was detected ten times or more. The chain recombines TRBV28 with TRBJ2-7; D unclear. This CDR3 is 15 amino acids long. Trimming took off 3 bases at V and 1 base at J, with 13 bases between the two ends. Germline V gene data show CDR1 as MDHEN and CDR2 as SYDVKM. The CDR3 DNA reads as TGTGCCAGCAGTTTCAGGCAGGAGCTTTCCTACGAGCAGTACTTC. Its protein product is CASSFRQELSYEQYF.

At least ten counts were recorded for this clonotype. The chain uses TRBV7-9 and TRBJ2-7; no definite D call. V was clipped by 0 bases and J by 4 bases, with 10 bases between them. Germline V CDR1 and CDR2: SEHNR, FQNEAQ (reference sequence). There are 14 residues in the CDR3. The chain's CDR3 is CASSLAHRRYEQYF. The CDR3, as DNA: TGTGCCAGCAGCTTAGCGCACCGTCGATACGAGCAGTACTTC. The variable domain in full, completed from reference TRBV7-9 and TRBJ2-7, reads DTGVSQNPRHKITKRGQNVTFRCDPISEHNRLYWYRQTLGQGPEFLTYFQNEAQLEKSRLLSDRFSAERPKGSFSTLEIQRTEQGDSAMYLCASSLAHRRYEQYFGPGTRLTVT.

A note on this clonotype: The junction departs from the called germline gene at one end, perhaps through a read error. This chain joins TRBV6-5 and TRBJ1-2, with a tentative D call TRBD1 (5 bases). The CDR3 covers 13 residues. Germline V CDR1 and CDR2: MNHEY, SVGAGI. The CDR3 loop reads CSSSYWGIYGYTF. The CDR3 bases are TGTTCCAGCAGTTACTGGGGGATCTACGGCTACACCTTC.

The sample holds a few counts of this clonotype. The chain joins TRBV27 to TRBJ2-3; D is unclear. Germline CDR1 MNHEY, CDR2 SMNVEV (reference sequence). V was clipped by 8 bases and J by 5 bases, with 8 bases between them. The CDR3 totals 11 residues. CDR3 loop: CASEFGDTQYF. Here the CDR3 DNA reads TGTGCCAGCGAGTTCGGAGATACGCAGTATTTT.

This clonotype was counted a few times. The chain has TRBV5-1 and TRBJ2-7, with 13 bases matching TRBD2. V shed 4 bases and J 3 bases; nucleotides not matched to a gene: 10. CDR3 size: 17 residues. Per germline, CDR1 SGHRS and CDR2 YFSETQ. CDR3 protein: CASSPRARTSGSYEQYF. For the CDR3, the DNA is TGCGCCAGCAGCCCTCGCGCCCGGACTAGCGGGAGCTACGAGCAGTACTTC.

This clonotype was detected many times. J is TRBJ2-5 and V is TRBV2; D is ambiguous. Between the trimmed V and J ends, which lost 1 base and 5 bases, there was a span of 11 bases. CDR3 length: 14 residues. Germline assignment: CDR1 SNHLY and CDR2 FYNNEI. CDR3 sequence (DNA): TGTGCCAGCAGTGAAGTATTGCCTGGTGAGACCCAGTACTTC. Translating it yields CASSEVLPGETQYF.

This chain links TRBV18 with TRBJ1-6; D is possibly TRBD1 (6 bases). The CDR3 totals 16 residues. V lost 1 base, J lost 7 bases, and 14 bases lay in between. Germline assignment: CDR1 KGHSH and CDR2 LQKENI. The CDR3: CASSPLTGGPNSPLHF. The DNA for the CDR3 is TGTGCCAGCTCACCACTGACCGGGGGCCCAAATTCACCCCTCCACTTT.

The sample holds many counts of this clonotype. The V call is TRBV6-1, the J call TRBJ1-1; D is undetermined. In germline, CDR1 is MNHNS, CDR2 SASEGT. The ends were cut back, 3 bases at V and 0 bases at J, with 8 bases in the middle. The CDR3 loop spans 14 amino acids. The CDR3 region is CASSDFGVNTEAFF. CDR3 DNA sequence: TGTGCCAGCAGTGATTTTGGGGTGAACACTGAAGCTTTCTTT.

This clonotype showed up just a few times. A read error may be the cause here, since a much bigger clone is one base away. The chain has TRBV28 and TRBJ1-3; 8 bases fit TRBD1. CDR3 length equals 14 residues. Looked up from germline, CDR1 is MDHEN and CDR2 is SYDVKM. CDR3 sequence: CASSSQGAGSTIYF. As DNA, the CDR3 is TGTGCCAGCAGTTCCCAGGGGGCTGGAAGCACCATATATTTT.

This clonotype was recorded at least ten times. CDR3 nucleotides: TGTGCCAGCGAGACTAGTCGGGAAGAGACCCAGTACTTC. Its protein product is CASETSREETQYF. The V and J genes are TRBV6-1 and TRBJ2-5; TRBD2 is a possible D gene (6 bases). Germline-derived CDR1 and CDR2 are MNHNS and SASEGT. CDR3 length: 13 residues. The V end lost 8 bases, the J end lost 3 bases, and 13 bases lay between the germline ends.

This clonotype was observed a handful of times. The chain couples TRBV4-2 to TRBJ2-1, with D maybe TRBD1 (6 bases). CDR3 length: 17 amino acids. Germline-derived CDR1 and CDR2 are LGHNA and YNFKEQ. Trimming pared 1 base from V and 1 base from J, leaving 14 bases between. Written as DNA, the CDR3 is TGTGCCAGCAGCCAAGTCGGCAGGGGAGTTTCCTACAATGAGCAGTTCTTC. Its translation is CASSQVGRGVSYNEQFF.

The chain is built from TRBV12-3 or TRBV12-4 and TRBJ2-1; 15 nucleotides line up with TRBD2. The V segment lost 5 bases and the J segment 6 bases; nucleotides outside the gene matches: 5. The CDR3 extends over 16 amino acids. The CDR3 region has the DNA TGTGCCAGCAGTGGACTAGCGGGAGGGCCCCTCAATGAGCAGTTCTTC. Its protein product is CASSGLAGGPLNEQFF.

Concerning this clonotype itself: This clone may be a read error of a much larger clone one base away. As the CDR3 is not closed by the conserved phenylalanine or tryptophan, this likely results from a read error. The CDR3, as DNA: TGTGCCAGCAGCCCCAGGGTTTCCTACGAGCAGTACCTC. Amino acids: CASSPRVSYEQYL. This chain connects TRBV28 to TRBJ2-7, with a tentative D call TRBD1 (5 bases). The V and J ends lost 6 bases and 1 base respectively, with 10 bases between them. The V gene's germline CDR1 is MDHEN and CDR2 SYDVKM. The CDR3 runs 13 residues.

This clonotype was seen ten or more times. The chain has TRBV2 and TRBJ2-7; TRBD2 matches 10 bases. V shed 2 bases, J shed 3 bases, and the junction held 4 bases outside the gene matches. This CDR3 is 15 amino acids long. In germline, CDR1 is SNHLY, CDR2 FYNNEI. CDR3 in amino acids: CASSESGRAIYEQYF. The CDR3 DNA is TGTGCCAGCAGTGAAAGCGGGAGGGCCATCTACGAGCAGTACTTC.

The CDR3 coding sequence is TGTGCCACCCATTCACCGGGGGGGGACGGACTCTACGAGCAGTACTTC. Translated, it gives CATHSPGGDGLYEQYF. V and J are TRBV28 and TRBJ2-7, with 8 bases lining up with TRBD2. The CDR3 has 16 residues. The V gene end was trimmed by 10 bases and the J gene end by 3 bases; junction bases not matched to a gene: 17. The germline V gene has CDR1 MDHEN and CDR2 SYDVKM.